The 2 T cell receptor beta chains given below trace back to one sample, sequenced in a study of blood T cell repertoires in COVID-19 (dated by TCRdb to the early 2020s). To prepare the library, the immunoSEQ multiplex PCR assay was applied. The table comes from immuneACCESS by way of TCRdb, which keeps in-frame sequences with V and J called. Part of the clones is missing from these tables; in studies checked, under half for an unresolved V gene and the rest for unknown reasons. In all, the sample holds 380,000 or so clones, and roughly 86% of those were seen once. The top ten constitute about 1.5% of the sample. Input material: PBMCs or T cells enriched from blood (not recorded which). Source of these receptors: a young man who had recovered from COVID-19.

The V gene is TRBV28, the J gene TRBJ1-6; 12 bases line up with TRBD1. The J segment lost 0 bases and the V segment lost 6 bases, leaving 6 bases of the junction unmatched. Germline values: CDR1 MDHEN, CDR2 SYDVKM. The CDR3 contains 18 residues. CDR3 sequence: CASSPGTGGSSYNSPLHF. The CDR3 coding sequence is TGTGCCAGCAGCCCCGGGACAGGGGGCAGCTCCTATAATTCACCCCTCCACTTT.

J is TRBJ2-1 and V is TRBV27; 11 nucleotides agree with TRBD1. Trimming removed 4 bases from V and 12 bases from J; junction bases left unmatched: 26. The germline gives CDR1 MNHEY, CDR2 SMNVEV (reference sequence). The CDR3 is made up of 20 amino acids. The chain's CDR3 is CASSSWTGGDSVASGVWQFF. The CDR3 coding sequence is TGTGCCAGCAGTTCGTGGACAGGGGGCGATTCTGTAGCTAGCGGGGTTTGGCAGTTCTTC.